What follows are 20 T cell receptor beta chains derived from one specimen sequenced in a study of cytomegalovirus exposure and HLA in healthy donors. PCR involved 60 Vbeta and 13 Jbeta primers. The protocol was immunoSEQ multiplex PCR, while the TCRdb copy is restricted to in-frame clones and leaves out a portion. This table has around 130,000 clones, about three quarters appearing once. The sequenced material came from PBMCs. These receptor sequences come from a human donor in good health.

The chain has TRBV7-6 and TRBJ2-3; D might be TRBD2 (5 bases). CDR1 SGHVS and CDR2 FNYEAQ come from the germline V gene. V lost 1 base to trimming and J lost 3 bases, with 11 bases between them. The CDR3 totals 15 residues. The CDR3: CASSLERRRTDTQYF. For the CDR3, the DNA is TGTGCCAGCAGCTTAGAAAGGAGGCGGACAGATACGCAGTATTTT.

DNA of the CDR3: TGTGCCAGCTCCAAGACGGGGAGCTCCTACGAGCAGTACTTC. It translates to CASSKTGSSYEQYF. V gene TRBV25-1 combines with J gene TRBJ2-7; D is possibly TRBD2 (5 bases). Germline V lookup: CDR1 MGHDK, CDR2 SYGVNS. Trimming cost V 8 bases and J 0 bases, with 14 bases left between them. The CDR3 runs 14 residues.

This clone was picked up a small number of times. CDR3 region: CASSRLRSASGRNSGANVLTF. The CDR3 bases are TGCGCCAGCAGCCGCCTCCGGAGTGCCTCCGGCCGGAACTCTGGGGCCAACGTCCTGACTTTC. The chain employs TRBV4-1 and TRBJ2-6; D gene ambiguous. The CDR3 is made up of 21 amino acids. Trimming cost V 4 bases and J 0 bases, with 25 bases left between them. Per the germline V gene, CDR1 is MGHRA and CDR2 is YSYEKL.

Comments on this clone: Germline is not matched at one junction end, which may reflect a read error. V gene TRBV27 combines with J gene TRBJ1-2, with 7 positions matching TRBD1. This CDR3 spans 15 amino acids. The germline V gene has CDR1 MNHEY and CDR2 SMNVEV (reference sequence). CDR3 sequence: CASSIGAGGNYGHTF. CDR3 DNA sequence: TGTGCCAGCAGTATCGGTGCAGGGGGGAACTATGGCCACACCTTC.

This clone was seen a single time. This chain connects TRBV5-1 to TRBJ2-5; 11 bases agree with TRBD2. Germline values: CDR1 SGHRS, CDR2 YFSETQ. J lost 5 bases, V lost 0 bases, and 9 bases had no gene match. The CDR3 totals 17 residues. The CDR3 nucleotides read TGCGCCAGCAGCTTGGGACTAGCGGGGCCTCTAGGGGAGACCCAGTACTTC. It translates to CASSLGLAGPLGETQYF.

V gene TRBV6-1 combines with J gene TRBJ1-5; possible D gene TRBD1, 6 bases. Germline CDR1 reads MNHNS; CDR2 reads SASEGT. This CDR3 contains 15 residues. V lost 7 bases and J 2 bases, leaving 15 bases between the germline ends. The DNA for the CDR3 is TGTGCCAGCATCTCAGGGGTTGTTGGCAATCAGCCCCAGCATTTT. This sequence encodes CASISGVVGNQPQHF.

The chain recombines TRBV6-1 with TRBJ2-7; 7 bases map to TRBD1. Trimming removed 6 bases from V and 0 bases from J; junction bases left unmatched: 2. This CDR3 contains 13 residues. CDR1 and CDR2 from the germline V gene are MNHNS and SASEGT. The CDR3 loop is CASSGTVSYEQYF. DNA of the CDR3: TGTGCCAGCAGCGGGACAGTCTCCTACGAGCAGTACTTC.

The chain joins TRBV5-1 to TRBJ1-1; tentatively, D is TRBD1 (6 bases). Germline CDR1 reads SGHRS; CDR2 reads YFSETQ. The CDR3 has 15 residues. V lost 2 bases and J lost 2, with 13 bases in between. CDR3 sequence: CASSLVTGVNTEAFF. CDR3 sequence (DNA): TGCGCCAGCAGCTTAGTGACAGGAGTCAACACTGAAGCTTTCTTT.

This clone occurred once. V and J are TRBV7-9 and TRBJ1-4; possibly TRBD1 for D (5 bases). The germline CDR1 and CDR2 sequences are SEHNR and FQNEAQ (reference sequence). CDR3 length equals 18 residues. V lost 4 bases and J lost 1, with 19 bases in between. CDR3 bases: TGTGCCAGCAGCTATCCTTCAACTACCGACAGAACTAATGAAAAACTGTTTTTT. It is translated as CASSYPSTTDRTNEKLFF.

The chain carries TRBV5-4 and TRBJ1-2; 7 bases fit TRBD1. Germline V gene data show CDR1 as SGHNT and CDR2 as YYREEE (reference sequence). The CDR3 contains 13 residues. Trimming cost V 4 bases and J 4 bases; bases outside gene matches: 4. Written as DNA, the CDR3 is TGTGCCAGCAGCGAGACAGGGTCCTATGGCTACACCTTC. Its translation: CASSETGSYGYTF. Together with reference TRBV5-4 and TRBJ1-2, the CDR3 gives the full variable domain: ETGVTQSPTHLIKTRGQQVTLRCSSQSGHNTVSWYQQALGQGPQFIFQYYREEENGRGNFPPRFSGLQFPNYSSELNVNALELDDSALYLCASSETGSYGYTFGSGTRLTVV.

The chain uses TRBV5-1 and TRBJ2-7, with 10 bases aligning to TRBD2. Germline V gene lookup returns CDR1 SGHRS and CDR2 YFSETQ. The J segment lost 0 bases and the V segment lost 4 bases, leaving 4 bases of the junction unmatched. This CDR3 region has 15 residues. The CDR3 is CASSVSGGSSYEQYF. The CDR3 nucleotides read TGCGCCAGCAGCGTTAGCGGGGGGAGCTCCTACGAGCAGTACTTC.

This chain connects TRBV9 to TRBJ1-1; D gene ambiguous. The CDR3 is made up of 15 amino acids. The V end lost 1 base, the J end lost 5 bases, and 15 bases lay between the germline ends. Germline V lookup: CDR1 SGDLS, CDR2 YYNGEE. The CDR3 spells CASSVMEGTATEAFF. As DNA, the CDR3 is TGTGCCAGCAGCGTAATGGAGGGAACGGCAACTGAAGCTTTCTTT.

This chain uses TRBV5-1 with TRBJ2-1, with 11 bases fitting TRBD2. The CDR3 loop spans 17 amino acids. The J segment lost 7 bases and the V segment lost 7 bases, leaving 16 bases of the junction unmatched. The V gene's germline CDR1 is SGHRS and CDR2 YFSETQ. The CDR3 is CASSDDSGGAWGNEQFF. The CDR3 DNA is TGCGCCAGCTCGGACGATAGCGGGGGGGCCTGGGGGAATGAGCAGTTCTTC.

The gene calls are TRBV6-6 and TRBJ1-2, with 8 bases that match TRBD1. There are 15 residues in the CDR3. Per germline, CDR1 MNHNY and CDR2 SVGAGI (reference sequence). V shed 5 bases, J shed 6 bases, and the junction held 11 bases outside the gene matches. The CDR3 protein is CASSPFPGGANGYTF. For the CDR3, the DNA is TGTGCCAGCAGTCCCTTCCCAGGGGGCGCTAATGGCTACACCTTC.

CDR3 residues: CASSREIGANVLTF. CDR3 nucleotides: TGTGCCAGCAGCAGAGAGATAGGGGCCAACGTCCTGACTTTC. The chain has TRBV11-2 and TRBJ2-6, with no clear D. Germline V gene data show CDR1 as SGHAT and CDR2 as FQNNGV. V shed 5 bases and J shed 4 bases, with 9 bases lying between them. The CDR3 spans 14 residues.

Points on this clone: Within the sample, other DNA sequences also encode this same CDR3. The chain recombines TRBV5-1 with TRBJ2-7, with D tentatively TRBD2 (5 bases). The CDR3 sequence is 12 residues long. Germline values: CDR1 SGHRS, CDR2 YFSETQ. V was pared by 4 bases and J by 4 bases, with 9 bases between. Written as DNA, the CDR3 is TGCGCCAGCAGCCTCGGGGATTACGAGCAGTACTTC. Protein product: CASSLGDYEQYF.

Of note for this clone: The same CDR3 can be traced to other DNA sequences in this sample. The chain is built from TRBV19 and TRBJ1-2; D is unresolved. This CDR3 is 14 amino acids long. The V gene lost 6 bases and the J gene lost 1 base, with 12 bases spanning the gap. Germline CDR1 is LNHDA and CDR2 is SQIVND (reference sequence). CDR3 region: CASRLSGVNYGYTF. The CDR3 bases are TGTGCCAGTAGGCTATCGGGAGTTAACTATGGCTACACCTTC.

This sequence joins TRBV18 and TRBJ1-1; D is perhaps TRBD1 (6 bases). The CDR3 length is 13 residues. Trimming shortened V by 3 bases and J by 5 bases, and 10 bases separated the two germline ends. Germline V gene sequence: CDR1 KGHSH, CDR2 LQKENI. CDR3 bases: TGTGCCAGCTCACCTGACAGGCAAACTGAAGCTTTCTTT. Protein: CASSPDRQTEAFF.

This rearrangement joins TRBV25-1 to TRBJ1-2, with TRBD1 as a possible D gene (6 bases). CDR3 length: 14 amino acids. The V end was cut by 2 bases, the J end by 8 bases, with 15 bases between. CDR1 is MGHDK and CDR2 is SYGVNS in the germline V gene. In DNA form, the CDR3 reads TGTGCCAGCAGTGAACAACAGGGTATTAGGGGCTACACCTTC. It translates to CASSEQQGIRGYTF.

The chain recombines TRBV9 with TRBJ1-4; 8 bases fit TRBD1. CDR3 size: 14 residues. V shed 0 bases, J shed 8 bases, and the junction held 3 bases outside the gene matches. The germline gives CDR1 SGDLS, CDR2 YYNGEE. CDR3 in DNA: TGTGCCAGCAGCGTAGGGGACAGGAGAGAAAAACTGTTTTTT. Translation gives CASSVGDRREKLFF.